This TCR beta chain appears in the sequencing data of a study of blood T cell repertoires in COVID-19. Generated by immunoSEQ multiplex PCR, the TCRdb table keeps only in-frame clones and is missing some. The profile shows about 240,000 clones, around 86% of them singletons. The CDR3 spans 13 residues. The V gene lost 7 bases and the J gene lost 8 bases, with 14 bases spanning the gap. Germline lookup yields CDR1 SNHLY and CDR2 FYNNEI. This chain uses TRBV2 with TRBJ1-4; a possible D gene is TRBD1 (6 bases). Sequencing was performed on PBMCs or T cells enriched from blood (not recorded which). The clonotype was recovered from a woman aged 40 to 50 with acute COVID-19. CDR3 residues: CASIGPRGEKLFF. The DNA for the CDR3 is TGTGCCAGCATCGGACCAAGGGGGGAAAAACTGTTTTTT.